Below are 2 T cell receptor beta chains sequenced from a single sample in a study of T cell repertoires in cytomegalovirus infection. MiXCR was run by TCRdb on the reads, yielding one entry per CDR3 protein. The sample comprises around 710,000 distinct CDR3 sequences, 29% of which are singletons, and under 15% rests with the top ten. No antigen is known for these receptors. Sequenced material: cultured CD8+ T cells from PBMCs, taken from culture after CMV antigen stimulation. The receptors were gathered from a human donor in good health (CMV status not recorded). Some clones in this sample may be carry-over from other donors' samples.

CDR3 coding DNA: TGCGCCAGCAGCCTTTTTGAGGGCCCGGATGAAAAACTGTTTTTT. Protein: CASSLFEGPDEKLFF. The V and J genes are TRBV4-3 and TRBJ1-4; D is unclear. V lost 4 bases to trimming and J lost 6 bases, with 15 bases between them. Germline assignment: CDR1 LGHNA and CDR2 YSLEER. The CDR3 has 15 amino acids.

This clonotype was detected only a few times. The chain uses TRBV10-3 and TRBJ2-1, with 7 bases fitting TRBD1. After removal of 3 bases from V and 5 bases from J, the junction contained 10 bases not matched to a gene. Germline lookup yields CDR1 ENHRY and CDR2 SYGVKD. The CDR3 loop spans 16 amino acids. CDR3 sequence (DNA): TGTGCCATCAGTGACAGAGGGACAGAGAAAAACAATGAGCAGTTCTTC. Translation gives CAISDRGTEKNNEQFF.